The table lists the clone carrying this TCR beta chain with a few counts. The table came from immunoSEQ multiplex PCR; TCRdb's copy has only in-frame clones and leaves some out. Among about 170,000 clones, approximately 91% were seen once, and the ten largest hold roughly 4.5%. This sample stems from a study of blood T cell repertoires in COVID-19. Looked up from germline, CDR1 is SGHNT and CDR2 is YYREEE (reference sequence). V was shortened by 7 bases and J by 6 bases, with 20 bases between the two germline ends. This CDR3 has 14 amino acids. This TCR derives from a man younger than 35 with COVID-19, enrolled during active disease. This chain uses TRBV5-4 with TRBJ2-7; unclear D gene. Sequencing was performed on peripheral blood. CDR3 coding DNA: TGTGCCAGCGGTATTCTATCGATACCTACCGAGCAGTACTTC. Amino acid sequence: CASGILSIPTEQYF. Drawing the rest from reference TRBV5-4 and TRBJ2-7, the complete variable domain is ETGVTQSPTHLIKTRGQQVTLRCSSQSGHNTVSWYQQALGQGPQFIFQYYREEENGRGNFPPRFSGLQFPNYSSELNVNALELDDSALYLCASGILSIPTEQYFGPGTRLTVT.